A single sample gave rise to the 27 T cell receptor beta chains below, sequenced in a study of cytomegalovirus exposure and HLA in healthy donors. PCR was performed using 60 Vbeta and 13 Jbeta primers. Generated by immunoSEQ multiplex PCR, the TCRdb table keeps only in-frame clones and is missing some. The table lists over 150,000 clones, 80% of them singletons. Sequences were obtained from PBMCs. The origin of the receptors is a boy aged 5-17 years in good health and CMV-seronegative.

This sequence joins TRBV6-6 and TRBJ1-1; D ambiguous. The germline V and J ends were trimmed by 5 bases and 1 base, with 8 bases remaining between them. The germline CDR1 and CDR2 sequences are MNHNY and SVGAGI (reference sequence). There are 13 residues in the CDR3. In DNA, the CDR3 is TGTGCCAGCAGTCCGGGGTGGAACACTGAAGCTTTCTTT. Translating gives CASSPGWNTEAFF.

This chain connects TRBV6-1 to TRBJ1-5, with a weak D call TRBD1 (5 bases). Germline loops: CDR1 MNHNS, CDR2 SASEGT. The CDR3 loop spans 13 amino acids. V lost 3 bases and J 6 bases, leaving 9 bases between the germline ends. CDR3 in DNA: TGTGCCAGCAGTGACGTTAGGGGTCAGCCCCAGCATTTT. Translated, it gives CASSDVRGQPQHF.

Here the CDR3 reads CASSLGTGRGTDTQYF. The DNA of the CDR3 is TGTGCCAGCAGCTTAGGGACAGGGCGCGGCACAGATACGCAGTATTTT. The rearrangement joins TRBV13 to TRBJ2-3, with 7 bases that match TRBD1. This CDR3 comprises 16 residues. Trimming at V came to 0 bases and at J to 1 base, leaving 4 bases not matched to a gene. Germline V gene lookup returns CDR1 PRHDT and CDR2 FYEKMQ (reference sequence).

The chain has TRBV6-6 and TRBJ1-1; D gene uncertain. Germline lookup yields CDR1 MNHNY and CDR2 SVGAGI (reference sequence). V dropped 7 bases and J dropped 9 bases, with 9 bases sitting between them. This CDR3 has 10 amino acids. In nucleotides, the CDR3 is TGTGCCAGCATACTGAGAAAAGCTTTCTTT. This encodes CASILRKAFF.

V is TRBV6-6 and J is TRBJ1-4; TRBD1 might be the D (5 bases). The germline V gene encodes CDR1 MNHNY and CDR2 SVGAGI (reference sequence). V was clipped by 7 bases and J by 5 bases, with 11 bases between them. This CDR3 has 13 amino acids. CDR3 nucleotides: TGTGCCAGCAAACGGGGGGGGAATGAAAAACTGTTTTTT. It translates to CASKRGGNEKLFF.

V and J are TRBV11-3 and TRBJ1-3; D perhaps matches TRBD1 (5 bases). Looked up from germline, CDR1 is SGHNT and CDR2 is YENEEA. The V gene lost 6 bases and the J gene lost 4 bases, with 19 bases spanning the gap. CDR3 length: 16 residues. For the CDR3, the DNA is TGTGCCAGCAGTCAACACCAGGGAGGTTCAGGAAACACCATATATTTT. Amino acids: CASSQHQGGSGNTIYF.

V and J are TRBV27 and TRBJ2-5; D not resolved. This CDR3 is built from 11 residues. V lost 2 bases, J lost 5 bases, and 3 bases lay in between. CDR1 is MNHEY, CDR2 SMNVEV, per germline (reference sequence). Written as DNA, the CDR3 is TGTGCCAGCAGTTTAGGCGAGACCCAGTACTTC. Protein sequence: CASSLGETQYF.

The V call is TRBV29-1, the J call TRBJ1-1; 9 bases are shared with TRBD1. This CDR3 is 11 amino acids long. The germline V gene encodes CDR1 SQVTM and CDR2 ANQGSEA. V was pared by 6 bases and J by 10 bases, with 6 bases of the junction left unmatched. CDR3 sequence (DNA): TGCAGCGTGGACAGGGGCGATGGAGCTTTCTTT. Encoded protein: CSVDRGDGAFF.

V gene TRBV5-1 combines with J gene TRBJ1-1, with 10 nucleotides matching TRBD1. The CDR3 is made up of 15 amino acids. V shed 3 bases and J 5 bases; nucleotides not matched to a gene: 7. Germline V CDR1 and CDR2: SGHRS, YFSETQ. The CDR3 DNA sequence: TGCGCCAGCAGCTCCGACAGGGGGCGAGGGACTGAAGCTTTCTTT. Translating it yields CASSSDRGRGTEAFF.

This chain connects TRBV4-2 to TRBJ2-2, with D uncertain. The CDR3 covers 15 residues. Germline CDR1 LGHNA, CDR2 YNFKEQ. V lost 0 bases and J 0 bases, leaving 5 bases between the germline ends. The CDR3 loop reads CASSQDNTNTGELFF. The CDR3, as DNA: TGTGCCAGCAGCCAAGATAATACGAACACCGGGGAGCTGTTTTTT.

The genes are TRBV10-1 and TRBJ1-1; the match to TRBD1 covers 7 bases. CDR3 size: 13 residues. The ends lost 6 bases at V and 4 bases at J; junction bases unmatched: 5. Per the germline V gene, CDR1 is WNHNN and CDR2 is SYGVQD (reference sequence). CDR3 sequence reads: CASRGDRATEAFF. The CDR3 nucleotides read TGCGCCAGCAGGGGCGACAGGGCCACTGAAGCTTTCTTT.

This clone was counted only a few times. The chain joins TRBV29-1 to TRBJ2-5; D not resolved. Per the germline V gene, CDR1 is SQVTM and CDR2 is ANQGSEA. Deletions cut 1 base from V and 5 bases from J, with 17 bases between. This CDR3 is 15 amino acids long. The CDR3 region is CSVEGLNIPSETQYF. In nucleotides, the CDR3 is TGCAGCGTTGAAGGACTCAACATCCCCTCGGAGACCCAGTACTTC.

The chain carries TRBV7-2 and TRBJ1-2, with D perhaps matching TRBD1 (6 bases). Germline V gene data show CDR1 as SGHTA and CDR2 as FQGNSA. Deletions cut 6 bases from V and 3 bases from J, with 11 bases between. The CDR3 runs 13 residues. Here the CDR3 DNA reads TGTGCCAGCAGGCCTACAGGGTACTATGGCTACACCTTC. This encodes CASRPTGYYGYTF.

This chain connects TRBV4-3 to TRBJ2-2; D remains ambiguous. From germline, CDR1 is LGHNA and CDR2 YSLEER. This CDR3 is built from 15 residues. V was clipped by 3 bases and J by 6 bases, with 14 bases between them. The chain's CDR3 is CASSQNGLVAGELFF. In nucleotides, the CDR3 is TGCGCCAGCAGCCAGAACGGGTTGGTCGCCGGGGAGCTGTTTTTT.

This chain connects TRBV6-5 to TRBJ2-7; maybe TRBD2 (6 bases). CDR3 length equals 16 residues. Germline V gene data show CDR1 as MNHEY and CDR2 as SVGAGI. Deletions cut 0 bases from V and 2 bases from J, with 14 bases between. CDR3 DNA: TGTGCCAGCAGTTACTCCTTCCGGGACTCCGCCTACGAGCAGTACTTC. Amino acids: CASSYSFRDSAYEQYF.

The rearrangement links TRBV7-9 to TRBJ2-7; tentatively, D is TRBD1 (5 bases). The V end lost 5 bases, the J end lost 1 base, and 6 bases lay between the germline ends. The germline CDR1 and CDR2 sequences are SEHNR and FQNEAQ (reference sequence). The CDR3 runs 12 residues. DNA for the CDR3: TGTGCCAGCAGCAGGACATCCTACGAGCAGTACTTC. This gives the protein CASSRTSYEQYF.

The rearrangement joins TRBV11-2 to TRBJ1-2, with D perhaps TRBD1 (5 bases). This CDR3 spans 15 amino acids. CDR1 is SGHAT and CDR2 is FQNNGV in the germline V gene. V was cut by 6 bases and J by 6 bases, with 20 bases left in between. The CDR3 nucleotides read TGTGCCAGCAGATGGGGCCCCCTAGGTTGGGATGGCTACACCTTC. Translating gives CASRWGPLGWDGYTF.

V and J are TRBV9 and TRBJ2-1, with TRBD2 matching over 15 bases. Germline-derived CDR1 and CDR2 are SGDLS and YYNGEE. V gave up 4 bases and J gave up 9 bases; unmatched junction bases: 8. CDR3 size: 16 residues. The CDR3 bases are TGTGCCAGCAGCCCGGGACTAGCGGGAGGAGTCGGTGAGCAGTTCTTC. Translating it yields CASSPGLAGGVGEQFF.

The chain employs TRBV5-6 and TRBJ2-2; the D gene is possibly TRBD2 (6 bases). The V end lost 4 bases, the J end lost 0 bases, and 10 bases lay between the germline ends. This CDR3 is 15 amino acids long. Germline V gives CDR1 SGHDT, CDR2 YYEEEE. The CDR3 spells CASSHAGTNTGELFF. CDR3 in DNA: TGTGCCAGCAGCCATGCGGGGACGAACACCGGGGAGCTGTTTTTT.

Details on this clone: Other DNA sequences in the same sample also yield this CDR3. The chain recombines TRBV27 with TRBJ2-3; 12 bases agree with TRBD1. Germline loops: CDR1 MNHEY, CDR2 SMNVEV (reference sequence). The junction had 5 bases not matched to a gene; V was cut back by 5 bases and J by 2 bases. The CDR3 is 16 amino acids. The CDR3 sequence: CASSTGQGAHTDTQYF. The CDR3 DNA follows: TGTGCCAGCAGTACGGGACAGGGGGCACACACAGATACGCAGTATTTT.

The DNA of the CDR3 is TGTGCCTGGAGTCCAGGGGGCCTCTCCTATAATTCACCCCTCCACTTT. Residues: CAWSPGGLSYNSPLHF. The chain combines TRBV30 with TRBJ1-6, with TRBD1 identical over 8 bases. CDR1 GTSNPN and CDR2 SVGIG come from the germline V gene (reference sequence). The CDR3 covers 16 residues. The V gene end was trimmed by 2 bases and the J gene end by 0 bases; junction bases not matched to a gene: 3.

Points on this clone: One end of the junction varies from germline; a read error may be responsible. The rearrangement uses TRBV7-9 and TRBJ2-7; 9 nucleotides agree with TRBD2. CDR3 length: 15 amino acids. Germline CDR1 SEHNR, CDR2 FQNEAQ (reference sequence). The DNA for the CDR3 is TGTTCCAGCAGCGTACTAGCGGGCGCTACCTACGAGCAGTACTTC. This gives the protein CSSSVLAGATYEQYF.

The genes are TRBV25-1 and TRBJ2-2, with D unclear. Trimming took 8 bases from V and 3 from J, leaving 7 bases between them. From germline, CDR1 is MGHDK and CDR2 SYGVNS. The CDR3 runs to 12 residues. The CDR3 nucleotides are TGTGCCAGCTTTTCGGACACCGGGGAGCTGTTTTTT. Protein: CASFSDTGELFF.

The chain links TRBV6-5 to TRBJ2-2; TRBD1 is a possible D gene (6 bases). Trimming stripped 10 bases from V and 2 bases from J, with 14 bases between. The CDR3 consists of 14 residues. Germline V gives CDR1 MNHEY, CDR2 SVGAGI. The CDR3 region is CATAGTRNTGELFF. CDR3 coding DNA: TGTGCCACCGCCGGGACACGAAACACCGGGGAGCTGTTTTTT.

V gene TRBV2 combines with J gene TRBJ2-1, with 10 positions matching TRBD2. Trimming cost V 2 bases and J 0 bases; bases outside gene matches: 13. The V gene's germline CDR1 is SNHLY and CDR2 FYNNEI. The CDR3 contains 20 residues. This chain's CDR3 is CASSEPASGGAVSSYNEQFF. CDR3 in DNA: TGTGCCAGCAGTGAACCGGCTAGCGGGGGCGCCGTTAGCTCCTACAATGAGCAGTTCTTC.

V gene TRBV6-5 combines with J gene TRBJ1-5, with D possibly matching TRBD1 (6 bases). Deletions cut 6 bases from V and 2 bases from J, with 8 bases between. Germline V gives CDR1 MNHEY, CDR2 SVGAGI. The CDR3 has 13 amino acids. The CDR3 is CASRRTGNQPQHF. Here the CDR3 DNA reads TGTGCCAGCAGAAGGACAGGCAATCAGCCCCAGCATTTT.

The V call is TRBV9, the J call TRBJ2-2; TRBD2 agrees at 9 bases. Germline CDR1 is SGDLS and CDR2 is YYNGEE. J was trimmed by 6 bases and V by 4 bases; bases with no gene match: 10. This CDR3 region has 16 residues. CDR3 bases: TGTGCCAGCAGCCCGGGACTAGCATATCGTGCCGGGGAGCTGTTTTTT. Residues: CASSPGLAYRAGELFF.